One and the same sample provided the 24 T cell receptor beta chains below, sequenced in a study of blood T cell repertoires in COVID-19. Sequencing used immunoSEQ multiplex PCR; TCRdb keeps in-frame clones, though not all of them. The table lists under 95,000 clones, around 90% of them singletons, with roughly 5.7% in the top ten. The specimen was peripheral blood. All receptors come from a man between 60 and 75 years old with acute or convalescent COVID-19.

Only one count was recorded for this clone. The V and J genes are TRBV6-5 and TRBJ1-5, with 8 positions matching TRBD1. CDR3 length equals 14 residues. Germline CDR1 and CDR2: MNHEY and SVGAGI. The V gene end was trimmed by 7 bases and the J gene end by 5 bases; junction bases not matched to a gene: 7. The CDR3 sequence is CASNPRGPDQPQHF. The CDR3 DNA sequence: TGTGCCAGCAACCCCAGGGGGCCAGATCAGCCCCAGCATTTT.

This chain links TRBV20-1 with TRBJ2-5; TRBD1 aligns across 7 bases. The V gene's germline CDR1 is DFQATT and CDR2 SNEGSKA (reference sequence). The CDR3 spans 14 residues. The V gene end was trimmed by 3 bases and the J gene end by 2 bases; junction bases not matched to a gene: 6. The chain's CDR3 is CSASFGTVQETQYF. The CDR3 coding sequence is TGCAGTGCTAGTTTCGGGACAGTACAAGAGACCCAGTACTTC.

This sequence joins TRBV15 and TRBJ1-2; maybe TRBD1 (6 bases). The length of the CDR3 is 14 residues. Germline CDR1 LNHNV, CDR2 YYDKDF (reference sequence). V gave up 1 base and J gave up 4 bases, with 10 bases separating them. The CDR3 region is CATSRGTVLYGYTF. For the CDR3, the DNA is TGTGCCACCAGCAGAGGGACAGTCCTCTATGGCTACACCTTC.

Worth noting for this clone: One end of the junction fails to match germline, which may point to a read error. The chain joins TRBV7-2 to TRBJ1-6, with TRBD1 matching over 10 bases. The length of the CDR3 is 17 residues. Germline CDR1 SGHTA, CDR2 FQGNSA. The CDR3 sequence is CASTLGGTGEKNSPLHF. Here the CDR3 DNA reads TGTGCCAGCACCTTAGGGGGGACAGGGGAGAAAAATTCACCCCTCCACTTT.

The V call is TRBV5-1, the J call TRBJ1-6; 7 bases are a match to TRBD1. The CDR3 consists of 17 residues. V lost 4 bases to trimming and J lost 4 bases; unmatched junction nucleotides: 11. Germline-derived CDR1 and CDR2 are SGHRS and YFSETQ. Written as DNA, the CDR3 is TGCGCCAGCAGCGATTATAGGGGGCAGGTTTATAATTCACCCCTCCACTTT. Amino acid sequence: CASSDYRGQVYNSPLHF.

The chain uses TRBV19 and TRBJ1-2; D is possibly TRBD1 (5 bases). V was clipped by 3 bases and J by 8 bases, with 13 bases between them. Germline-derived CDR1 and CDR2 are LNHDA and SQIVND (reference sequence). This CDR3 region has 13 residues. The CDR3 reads CASSMQGAGGYTF. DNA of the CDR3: TGTGCCAGTAGTATGCAAGGGGCGGGAGGCTACACCTTC.

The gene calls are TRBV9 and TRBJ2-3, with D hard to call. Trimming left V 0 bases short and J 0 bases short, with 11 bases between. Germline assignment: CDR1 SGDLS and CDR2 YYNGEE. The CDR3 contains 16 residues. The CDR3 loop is CASSVEMTLSTDTQYF. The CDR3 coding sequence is TGTGCCAGCAGCGTAGAAATGACACTGAGCACAGATACGCAGTATTTT. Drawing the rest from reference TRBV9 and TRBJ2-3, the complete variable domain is DSGVTQTPKHLITATGQRVTLRCSPRSGDLSVYWYQQSLDQGLQFLIQYYNGEERAKGNILERFSAQQFPDLHSELNLSSLELGDSALYFCASSVEMTLSTDTQYFGPGTRLTVL.

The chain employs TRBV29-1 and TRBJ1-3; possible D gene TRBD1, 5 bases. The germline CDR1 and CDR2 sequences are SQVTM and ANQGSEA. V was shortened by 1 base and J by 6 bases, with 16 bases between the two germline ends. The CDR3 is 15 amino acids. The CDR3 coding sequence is TGCAGCGTTGAAGCAGGGACTGTTGGCGAAAACACCATATATTTT. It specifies CSVEAGTVGENTIYF.

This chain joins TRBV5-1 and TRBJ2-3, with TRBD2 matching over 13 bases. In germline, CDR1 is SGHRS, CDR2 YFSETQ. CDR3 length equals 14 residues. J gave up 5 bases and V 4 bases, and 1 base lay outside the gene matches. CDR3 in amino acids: CASSTSGGVDTQYF. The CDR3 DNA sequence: TGCGCCAGCAGCACTAGCGGGGGGGTAGATACGCAGTATTTT.

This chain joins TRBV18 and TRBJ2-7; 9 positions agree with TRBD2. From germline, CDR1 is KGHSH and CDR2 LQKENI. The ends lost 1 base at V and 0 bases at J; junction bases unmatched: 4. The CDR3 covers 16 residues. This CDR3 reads CASSPLAGASSYEQYF. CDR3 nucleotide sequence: TGTGCCAGCTCACCACTAGCGGGGGCGAGCTCCTACGAGCAGTACTTC.

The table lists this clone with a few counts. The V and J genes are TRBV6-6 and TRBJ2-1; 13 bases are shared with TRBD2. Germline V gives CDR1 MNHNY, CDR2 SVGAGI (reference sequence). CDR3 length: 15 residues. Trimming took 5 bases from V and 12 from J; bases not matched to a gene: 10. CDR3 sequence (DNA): TGTGCCAGCAGTCGATCACTAGCGGGGGGGTCAGGGCAGTTCTTC. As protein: CASSRSLAGGSGQFF.

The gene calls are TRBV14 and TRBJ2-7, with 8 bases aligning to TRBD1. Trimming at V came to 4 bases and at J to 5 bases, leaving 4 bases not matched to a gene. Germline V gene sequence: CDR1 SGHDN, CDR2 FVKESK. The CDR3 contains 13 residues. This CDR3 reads CASSLLDRDEQYF. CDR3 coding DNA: TGTGCCAGCAGCCTACTGGACAGGGACGAGCAGTACTTC. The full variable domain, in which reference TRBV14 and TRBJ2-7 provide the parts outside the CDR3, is EAGVTQFPSHSVIEKGQTVTLRCDPISGHDNLYWYRRVMGKEIKFLLHFVKESKQDESGMPNNRFLAERTGGTYSTLKVQPAELEDSGVYFCASSLLDRDEQYFGPGTRLTVT.

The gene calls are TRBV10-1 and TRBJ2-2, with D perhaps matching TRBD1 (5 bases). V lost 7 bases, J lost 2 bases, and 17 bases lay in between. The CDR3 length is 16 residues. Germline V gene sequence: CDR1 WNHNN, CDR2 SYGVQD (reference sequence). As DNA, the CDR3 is TGCGCCAGCAACAAGGGGCGGCGGTCCAACACCGGGGAGCTGTTTTTT. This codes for CASNKGRRSNTGELFF.

The CDR3 here is CASSVESSGAYEQYF. DNA for the CDR3: TGTGCCAGCAGCGTAGAATCGTCAGGGGCCTACGAGCAGTACTTC. V usage is TRBV9 and J usage is TRBJ2-7, with D tentatively TRBD1 (6 bases). The CDR3 sequence is 15 residues long. Germline values: CDR1 SGDLS, CDR2 YYNGEE. V was cut by 0 bases and J by 2 bases, with 12 bases left in between.

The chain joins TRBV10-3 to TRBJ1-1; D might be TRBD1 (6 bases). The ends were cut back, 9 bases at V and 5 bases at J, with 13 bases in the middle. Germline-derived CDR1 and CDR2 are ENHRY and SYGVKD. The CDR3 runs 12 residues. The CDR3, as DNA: TGTGCCATACAGGGTTTGGAAACTGAAGCTTTCTTT. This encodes CAIQGLETEAFF.

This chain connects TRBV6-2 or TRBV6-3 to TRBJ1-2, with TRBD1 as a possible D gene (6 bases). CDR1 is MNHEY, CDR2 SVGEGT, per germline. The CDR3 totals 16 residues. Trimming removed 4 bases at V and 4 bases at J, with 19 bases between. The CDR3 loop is CASSSGQGFRSYGYTF. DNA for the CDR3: TGTGCCAGCAGTTCGGGGCAGGGGTTCCGGTCCTATGGCTACACCTTC.

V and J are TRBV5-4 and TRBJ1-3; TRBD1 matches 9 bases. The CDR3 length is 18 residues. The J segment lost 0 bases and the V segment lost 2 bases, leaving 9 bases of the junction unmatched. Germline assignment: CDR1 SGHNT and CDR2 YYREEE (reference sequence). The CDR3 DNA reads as TGTGCCAGCAGCTTAACACCCCGACAGGGGGGCTCTGGAAACACCATATATTTT. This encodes CASSLTPRQGGSGNTIYF.

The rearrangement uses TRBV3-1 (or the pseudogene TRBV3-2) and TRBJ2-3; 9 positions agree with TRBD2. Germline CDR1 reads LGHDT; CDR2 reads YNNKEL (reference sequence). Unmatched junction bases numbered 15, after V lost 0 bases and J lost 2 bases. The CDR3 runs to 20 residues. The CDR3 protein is CASSQEFVGWTSDPTDTQYF. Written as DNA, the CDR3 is TGTGCCAGCAGCCAAGAGTTTGTTGGCTGGACTAGCGACCCCACAGATACGCAGTATTTT.

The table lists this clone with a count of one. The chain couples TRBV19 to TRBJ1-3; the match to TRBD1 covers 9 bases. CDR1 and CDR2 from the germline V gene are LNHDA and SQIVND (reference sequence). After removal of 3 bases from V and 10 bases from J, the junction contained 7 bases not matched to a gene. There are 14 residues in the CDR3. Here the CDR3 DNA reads TGTGCCAGTAGTATCCGGGACAGGGTTTCTACCATATATTTT. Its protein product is CASSIRDRVSTIYF.

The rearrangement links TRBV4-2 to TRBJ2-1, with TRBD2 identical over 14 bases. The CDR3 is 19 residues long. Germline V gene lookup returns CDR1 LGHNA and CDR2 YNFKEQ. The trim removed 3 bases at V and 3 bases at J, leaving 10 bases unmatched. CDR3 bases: TGTGCCAGCAGCCAGGCCGGGACTAGCGGGGGCCCACACTACAATGAGCAGTTCTTC. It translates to CASSQAGTSGGPHYNEQFF.

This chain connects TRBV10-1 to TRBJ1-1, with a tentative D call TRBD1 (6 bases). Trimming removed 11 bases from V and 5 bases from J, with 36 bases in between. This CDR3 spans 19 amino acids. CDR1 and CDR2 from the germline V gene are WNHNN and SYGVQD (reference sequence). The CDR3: CASPSTTGLYPFWSTEAFF. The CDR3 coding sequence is TGCGCCTCCCCTTCTACTACAGGGTTATATCCCTTTTGGAGTACTGAAGCTTTCTTT.

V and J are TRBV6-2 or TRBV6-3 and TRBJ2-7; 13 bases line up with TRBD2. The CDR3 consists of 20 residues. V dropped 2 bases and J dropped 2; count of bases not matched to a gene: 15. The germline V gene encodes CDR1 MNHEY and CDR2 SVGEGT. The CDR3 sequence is CASSYPGLAGYYSTTYEQYF. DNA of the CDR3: TGTGCCAGCAGTTACCCGGGACTAGCGGGGTATTATTCGACGACCTACGAGCAGTACTTC.

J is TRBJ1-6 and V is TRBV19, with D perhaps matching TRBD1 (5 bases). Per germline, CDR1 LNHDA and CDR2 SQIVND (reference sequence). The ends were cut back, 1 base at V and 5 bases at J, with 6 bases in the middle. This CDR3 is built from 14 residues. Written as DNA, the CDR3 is TGTGCCAGTAGTATAGTAGGGGATAATTCACCCCTCCACTTT. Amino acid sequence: CASSIVGDNSPLHF.

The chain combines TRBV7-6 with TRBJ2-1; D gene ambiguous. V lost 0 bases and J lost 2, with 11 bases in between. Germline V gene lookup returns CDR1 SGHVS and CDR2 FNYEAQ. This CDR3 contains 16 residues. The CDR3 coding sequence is TGTGCCAGCAGCTTAGCCGTCAGCGTTACCTACAATGAGCAGTTCTTC. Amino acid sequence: CASSLAVSVTYNEQFF.